The 30 T cell receptor beta chains listed next were all sequenced from one sample in a study of post-analysis software for immune sequencing data. Regarding the study as a whole: Patients carried 5 or 6 TRBV segments more frequently than controls did, and TRBV5-6, TRBV5-1 and TRBV20-1 were among them.

These receptors' targets are unknown. Unique molecular identifiers had been added to the TCR beta cDNA libraries. From the PCR reads, TCRdb called clonotypes with MiXCR, one entry per CDR3 protein. This sample has about 770,000 distinct CDR3 sequences, with more than 45% found just once. Sequencing was performed on blood. These receptors were taken from a girl between 5 and 17 years old with multiple sclerosis.

A few counts support this clonotype. The CDR3 DNA sequence: TGTGCCAGGCGGGGGACAGGTCTGGATGTTAACTATGGCTACACCTTC. This encodes CARRGTGLDVNYGYTF. The V call is TRBV2, the J call TRBJ1-2, with 8 positions matching TRBD1. There are 16 residues in the CDR3. Trimming removed 9 bases from V and 1 base from J; junction bases left unmatched: 13. In germline, CDR1 is SNHLY, CDR2 FYNNEI. The whole variable domain, remainder taken from reference TRBV2 and TRBJ1-2, is EPEVTQTPSHQVTQMGQEVILRCVPISNHLYFYWYRQILGQKVEFLVSFYNNEISEKSEIFDDQFSVERPDGSNFTLKIRSTKLEDSAMYFCARRGTGLDVNYGYTFGSGTRLTVV.

The rearrangement links TRBV5-1 to TRBJ2-1, with 7 bases matching TRBD1. The CDR3 has 15 amino acids. Trimming at V came to 1 base and at J to 1 base, leaving 2 bases not matched to a gene. CDR1 SGHRS and CDR2 YFSETQ come from the germline V gene. The CDR3 protein is CASSLSGQSYNEQFF. CDR3 sequence (DNA): TGCGCCAGCAGCTTGTCGGGACAGTCCTACAATGAGCAGTTCTTC.

The V gene is TRBV15, the J gene TRBJ1-1; D uncertain. Trimming removed 0 bases at V and 2 bases at J, with 7 bases between. The CDR3 spans 14 residues. Germline CDR1 and CDR2: LNHNV and YYDKDF (reference sequence). The CDR3 nucleotides read TGTGCCACCAGCAGAGAGGGAACTAACACTGAAGCTTTCTTT. This encodes CATSREGTNTEAFF.

The sample holds many counts of this clonotype. V is TRBV9 and J is TRBJ1-5, with D possibly matching TRBD1 (6 bases). V lost 4 bases and J lost 1, with 9 bases in between. The CDR3 covers 14 residues. The germline CDR1 and CDR2 sequences are SGDLS and YYNGEE. CDR3 coding DNA: TGTGCCAGCAGCCCCCAGGGGAGCAATCAGCCCCAGCATTTT. Its translation is CASSPQGSNQPQHF. Based on the CDR3 plus reference TRBV9 and TRBJ1-5, the full variable domain is DSGVTQTPKHLITATGQRVTLRCSPRSGDLSVYWYQQSLDQGLQFLIQYYNGEERAKGNILERFSAQQFPDLHSELNLSSLELGDSALYFCASSPQGSNQPQHFGDGTRLSIL.

The chain combines TRBV6-5 with TRBJ2-7, with TRBD1 matching over 7 bases. J gave up 2 bases and V 6 bases, and 10 bases lay outside the gene matches. There are 15 residues in the CDR3. The germline V gene has CDR1 MNHEY and CDR2 SVGAGI. CDR3 sequence (DNA): TGTGCCAGCAGGTCCCGACAGGGTGGAACCTACGAGCAGTACTTC. It encodes CASRSRQGGTYEQYF.

The rearrangement joins TRBV20-1 to TRBJ2-5, with D possibly being TRBD2 (6 bases). CDR3 length equals 12 residues. Germline V gene lookup returns CDR1 DFQATT and CDR2 SNEGSKA (reference sequence). Trimming left V 4 bases short and J 11 bases short, with 17 bases between. The CDR3 DNA reads as TGCAGTGCTACCCGGGACGGGGGAGAGCAGTACTTC. Its translation: CSATRDGGEQYF.

This clonotype was detected only once. The V call is TRBV7-3, the J call TRBJ2-3; tentative D call: TRBD2 (5 bases). The CDR3 runs 13 residues. The germline V gene encodes CDR1 SGHTA and CDR2 FQGTGA. V lost 5 bases to trimming and J lost 6 bases, with 12 bases between them. CDR3 protein: CASSPTRDDTQYF. For the CDR3, the DNA is TGTGCCAGCAGCCCGACTCGGGATGATACGCAGTATTTT.

This clonotype was detected once. The J gene is TRBJ2-3, the V gene TRBV5-5; no firm D call. CDR1 and CDR2 from the germline V gene are SGHKS and YYEKEE (reference sequence). Trimming removed 1 base at V and 2 bases at J, with 11 bases between. CDR3 length equals 15 residues. Written as DNA, the CDR3 is TGTGCCAGCAGCTTGAAAGGCCACACCACAGATACGCAGTATTTT. It is translated as CASSLKGHTTDTQYF.

The gene calls are TRBV24-1 and TRBJ2-1; no firm D call. V lost 3 bases, J lost 7 bases, and 6 bases lay in between. Germline CDR1 reads KGHDR; CDR2 reads SFDVKD. CDR3 length equals 12 residues. In nucleotides, the CDR3 is TGTGCCACCAGTGATCCTCTTAATGAGCAGTTCTTC. Translating gives CATSDPLNEQFF.

J is TRBJ1-1 and V is TRBV29-1; 9 bases match TRBD1. CDR3 size: 15 residues. V lost 6 bases, J lost 7 bases, and 15 bases stayed unmatched. The germline CDR1 and CDR2 sequences are SQVTM and ANQGSEA. The CDR3 bases are TGCAGCGTGACCGGGACAGGGAACGGAAAGCTTGAAGCTTTCTTT. Protein sequence: CSVTGTGNGKLEAFF.

V is TRBV11-1 and J is TRBJ2-1; D could derive from TRBD1 or TRBD2 (5 bases each). The CDR3 length is 16 residues. With 6 bases removed from V and 9 bases from J, the gap between germline ends came to 24 bases. The germline CDR1 and CDR2 sequences are SGHAT and FQDESV (reference sequence). The CDR3 DNA reads as TGTGCCAGCAGTGTGGGGCGATTTTCACTAGTCAGTGAGCAGTTCTTC. Amino acid sequence: CASSVGRFSLVSEQFF.

The chain employs TRBV4-1 and TRBJ2-7; 10 bases map to TRBD1. Near its end, the DNA agrees better with TRBJ2-5, so the J call may be wrong. The germline V gene encodes CDR1 MGHRA and CDR2 YSYEKL. The CDR3 covers 15 residues. Here the CDR3 reads CASTITGTGEETQYF. CDR3 sequence (DNA): TGCGCCAGCACCATAACCGGGACAGGGGAAGAGACCCAGTACTTC.

This sequence joins TRBV4-1 and TRBJ1-1, with D unresolved. The CDR3 is 15 residues long. The germline gives CDR1 MGHRA, CDR2 YSYEKL. V was pared by 4 bases and J by 8 bases, with 20 bases between. In nucleotides, the CDR3 is TGCGCCAGCAGCCCCGGCCCAAGGGAAGGCCGGGAAGCTTTCTTT. Its translation is CASSPGPREGREAFF.

Concerning this clonotype: Mismatch with germline at one junction end may stem from a read error. The chain links TRBV6-6 to TRBJ1-2; D unclear. The CDR3 has 13 residues. Germline-derived CDR1 and CDR2 are MNHNY and SVGAGI (reference sequence). CDR3 loop: CAGSSPSGSGYTF. CDR3 sequence (DNA): TGTGCCGGCAGTTCCCCGTCGGGGAGTGGCTACACCTTC.

This clonotype was seen a single time. V and J are TRBV4-3 and TRBJ2-1, with a weak D call TRBD1 (5 bases). The germline V and J ends were trimmed by 0 bases and 5 bases, with 14 bases remaining between them. Germline-derived CDR1 and CDR2 are LGHNA and YSLEER. This CDR3 has 16 residues. CDR3 in DNA: TGCGCCAGCAGCCAAGAGGTGCCAGGGATCAACAATGAGCAGTTCTTC. This sequence encodes CASSQEVPGINNEQFF.

In this sample, this clonotype turned up many times. V and J are TRBV7-8 and TRBJ2-3; 10 bases are shared with TRBD2. Germline V gives CDR1 SGHVS, CDR2 FQNEAQ. J lost 4 bases, V lost 2 bases, and 3 bases had no gene match. The CDR3 covers 15 residues. For the CDR3, the DNA is TGTGCCAGCAGCTTAAGCGGGAGGGTAGCAGATACGCAGTATTTT. It encodes CASSLSGRVADTQYF.

The rearrangement joins TRBV28 to TRBJ2-7; tentative D call: TRBD1 (6 bases). The V end lost 8 bases, the J end lost 5 bases, and 13 bases lay between the germline ends. Germline V gene sequence: CDR1 MDHEN, CDR2 SYDVKM. This CDR3 contains 12 residues. CDR3 loop: CASAQGIHEQYF. For the CDR3, the DNA is TGTGCCAGCGCACAGGGTATCCACGAGCAGTACTTC.

The chain employs TRBV20-1 and TRBJ2-1, with TRBD2 matching over 8 bases. From germline, CDR1 is DFQATT and CDR2 SNEGSKA (reference sequence). The length of the CDR3 is 16 residues. Losses at the gene ends were 3 bases for V and 8 bases for J; bases not matched to a gene: 15. The CDR3 is CSASTAGASLRYEQFF. DNA for the CDR3: TGCAGTGCTAGTACAGCGGGAGCTTCCCTTAGGTATGAGCAGTTCTTC.

CDR3 region: CASSSPVREGTDTQYF. In DNA, the CDR3 is TGTGCCAGCAGTTCTCCGGTGCGGGAGGGGACAGATACGCAGTATTTT. The chain uses TRBV27 and TRBJ2-3; 9 bases are shared with TRBD2. Germline values: CDR1 MNHEY, CDR2 SMNVEV (reference sequence). With 4 bases clipped from V and 3 bases from J, the junction kept 8 bases outside the gene matches. The CDR3 spans 16 residues.

In its sample, this clonotype was seen once. A read error may produce the germline difference seen at one junction end. The rearrangement uses TRBV5-1 and TRBJ2-6; TRBD1 aligns across 10 bases. The CDR3 runs 21 residues. CDR1 and CDR2 (germline): SGHRS, YFSETQ. DNA for the CDR3: TGCGCCAGCCGCCGGTTAAAGGGCCCCGGGACAGGGGTCTCTGGGGTCAACGTCCTGACTTTC. As protein: CASRRLKGPGTGVSGVNVLTF.

This clonotype was found once. The genes are TRBV12-5 and TRBJ2-5, with TRBD1 identical over 9 bases. Germline V CDR1 and CDR2: LGHNT, FRNRAP. The CDR3 is 15 amino acids. With V trimmed by 3 bases and J by 11 bases, 13 bases remained unmatched. Written as DNA, the CDR3 is TGTGCTAGTGGTTTAACGGGACAGGGTCCTCGGGAGCAGTACTTC. Protein sequence: CASGLTGQGPREQYF.

The rearrangement joins TRBV28 to TRBJ2-3; 9 bases line up with TRBD2. The V gene end was trimmed by 6 bases and the J gene end by 5 bases; junction bases not matched to a gene: 21. This CDR3 spans 19 amino acids. The germline CDR1 and CDR2 sequences are MDHEN and SYDVKM. The CDR3 region has the DNA TGTGCCAGCAGCCAACACTCCCTGACTAGCGGATTAGGAGGAGATACGCAGTATTTT. This translates into CASSQHSLTSGLGGDTQYF.

This clonotype has a handful of counts. The rearrangement links TRBV29-1 to TRBJ2-7, with a weak D call TRBD2 (6 bases). Deletions cut 6 bases from V and 6 bases from J, with 24 bases between. This CDR3 is built from 15 residues. The germline gives CDR1 SQVTM, CDR2 ANQGSEA. DNA of the CDR3: TGCAGCGTCCCCACCTTCGGGGGACCCCTCTGCGAGCAGTACTTC. Translation gives CSVPTFGGPLCEQYF.

This chain connects TRBV10-3 to TRBJ2-1; maybe TRBD1 (5 bases). The V end lost 3 bases, the J end lost 9 bases, and 12 bases lay between the germline ends. The CDR3 loop spans 13 amino acids. Germline CDR1 and CDR2: ENHRY and SYGVKD. The DNA for the CDR3 is TGTGCCATCAGTGACCGGACACATGTTGAGCAGTTCTTC. Translation gives CAISDRTHVEQFF.

The chain employs TRBV7-2 and TRBJ2-1; D might be TRBD1 or TRBD2, each matching 5 bases. Germline CDR1 is SGHTA and CDR2 is FQGNSA. The CDR3 sequence is 14 residues long. V was cut by 4 bases and J by 7 bases, with 14 bases left in between. CDR3 coding DNA: TGTGCCAGCAGCTCGTGGACGGGACCTAATGAGCAGTTCTTC. Translating it yields CASSSWTGPNEQFF.

CDR3 sequence (DNA): TGTGCCAGCAGCTTAGCGTCGGTAGCGGGAGGGCTGGGTGAGCAGTTCTTC. Encoded protein: CASSLASVAGGLGEQFF. The V gene is TRBV7-2, the J gene TRBJ2-1; TRBD2 agrees at 11 bases. Germline V gene data show CDR1 as SGHTA and CDR2 as FQGNSA. V lost 0 bases to trimming and J lost 9 bases; unmatched junction nucleotides: 10. This CDR3 has 17 amino acids.

V usage is TRBV9 and J usage is TRBJ1-1; 9 bases align to TRBD1. V trimming: 4 bases; J trimming: 0 bases; junction bases outside the gene matches: 4. The CDR3 extends over 15 amino acids. Germline values: CDR1 SGDLS, CDR2 YYNGEE. The CDR3, as DNA: TGTGCCAGCAGCCCCAGGACAGGGGTGAACACTGAAGCTTTCTTT. Amino acids: CASSPRTGVNTEAFF.

This clonotype was seen at least ten times. V is TRBV24-1 and J is TRBJ2-1; no reliable D call. The CDR3 length is 14 residues. Trimming took off 0 bases at V and 8 bases at J, with 10 bases between the two ends. From germline, CDR1 is KGHDR and CDR2 SFDVKD. For the CDR3, the DNA is TGTGCCACCAGTGATTTGCTCGATGGCGATGAGCAGTTCTTC. Amino acids: CATSDLLDGDEQFF.

As DNA, the CDR3 is TGTGCCAGCAGCCAAGAGGTGTGGACCCTGACCTACGAGCAGTACTTC. This encodes CASSQEVWTLTYEQYF. V is TRBV4-2 and J is TRBJ2-5; D is ambiguous. The DNA matches TRBJ2-7 better at its end, which makes the J call doubtful. Germline V lookup: CDR1 LGHNA, CDR2 YNFKEQ. The CDR3 length is 16 residues.

Remarks on this clonotype: At one end, the junction sequence differs from germline, possibly due to a read error. The V call is TRBV20-1, the J call TRBJ2-1; perhaps TRBD2 as D (5 bases). The CDR3 covers 11 residues. Germline CDR1 is DFQATT and CDR2 is SNEGSKA (reference sequence). The CDR3 nucleotides are TGCAGGGCTAGTATCGGAGGATATTGGTTCTTC. Protein: CRASIGGYWFF.